This T cell receptor (beta chain) was sequenced for a study of T cell changes during pregnancy in multiple sclerosis. Between the trimmed V and J ends, which lost 5 bases and 7 bases, there was a span of 18 bases. Germline V gives CDR1 LNHDA, CDR2 SQIVND (reference sequence). There are 15 residues in the CDR3. Measured with immunoSEQ multiplex PCR; TCRdb has only the in-frame clones, and not every one. The profile shows tens of thousands of clones, roughly 90% of them singletons. The sequences come from CD4+ T cells from peripheral blood mononuclear cells, collected in the third trimester of pregnancy. The source of this sequence is a female donor in good health, enrolled as a control in a pregnancy study. V usage is TRBV19 and J usage is TRBJ1-5; the D is unclear. The CDR3 nucleotides are TGTGCCAGTAGTCCCCGGGAGGGCCGAGGACAGCCCCAGCATTTT. Protein product: CASSPREGRGQPQHF.